The source of this T cell receptor (beta chain) is a study of blood T cell repertoires in COVID-19. Whole-study context: The samples span acute and convalescent COVID-19 from the United States, Italy and Spain. T cells, B-cell-depleted T cells, or PBMCs provided the cDNA or gDNA that served as material.

The trim removed 4 bases at V and 2 bases at J, leaving 5 bases unmatched. In germline, CDR1 is LNHDA, CDR2 SQIVND (reference sequence). The CDR3 spans 16 residues. In the original workflow: Amplification of reference gene primers provided the estimated nucleated cell counts. The data were produced by immunoSEQ multiplex PCR, yet TCRdb's version contains in-frame clones alone and is incomplete. V and J calls and clone size are as listed in that table; D and trimming were resolved from the DNA. The sample includes about 59,000 clones, about 91% seen only once; the top ten take less than 20%. Material: peripheral blood. The chain couples TRBV19 to TRBJ1-2; TRBD1 agrees at 12 bases. This TCR came from a woman over 75 with active COVID-19. CDR3 protein: CASSTGQGAGNYGYTF. The CDR3 DNA reads as TGTGCCAGTAGTACGGGACAGGGGGCTGGGAACTATGGCTACACCTTC.